A single sample gave rise to the 19 T cell receptor beta chains below, sequenced in a study of T-cell reconstitution after alpha-beta-depleted transplantation in children. Using unique molecular identifiers, the investigators prepared the TCRbeta library. Using its own MiXCR run on the PCR reads, TCRdb lists one record per CDR3 protein. The table has about 460,000 distinct CDR3 sequences, about an eighth seen once. The sequencing used PBMCs, mostly from graft donor cells, collected 180 days after TCRalphabeta/CD19-depleted stem cell transplant. These receptors were obtained from a female patient under 10 years old who had a stem cell transplant for aplastic anemia, so the T cells may come from the graft donor.

The rearrangement joins TRBV15 to TRBJ1-1; no clear D. This CDR3 has 13 residues. Trimming shortened V by 0 bases and J by 1 base, and 3 bases separated the two germline ends. The germline gives CDR1 LNHNV, CDR2 YYDKDF (reference sequence). Written as DNA, the CDR3 is TGTGCCACCAGCAGAGATGGGAACACTGAAGCTTTCTTT. Encoded protein: CATSRDGNTEAFF.

The table lists this clonotype with a few counts. The chain employs TRBV6-2 or TRBV6-3 and TRBJ2-2, with 10 bases lining up with TRBD1. Germline CDR1 MNHEY, CDR2 SVGEGT. This CDR3 has 15 residues. J gave up 3 bases and V 5 bases, and 3 bases lay outside the gene matches. CDR3 protein: CASSDRGQDTGELFF. CDR3 DNA: TGTGCCAGCAGTGACAGGGGGCAGGACACCGGGGAGCTGTTTTTT.

This chain links TRBV27 with TRBJ2-1, with 8 positions matching TRBD2. The CDR3 is made up of 15 amino acids. The V and J ends lost 5 bases and 5 bases, in that order; junction bases with no gene match: 8. Looked up from germline, CDR1 is MNHEY and CDR2 is SMNVEV (reference sequence). This CDR3 is CASSVSGSRHNEQFF. CDR3 DNA sequence: TGTGCCAGCAGTGTAAGCGGGAGTAGACACAATGAGCAGTTCTTC.

This clonotype was seen only a few times. V is TRBV7-9 and J is TRBJ1-2; 10 positions match TRBD1. In germline, CDR1 is SEHNR, CDR2 FQNEAQ (reference sequence). After removal of 5 bases from V and 4 bases from J, the junction contained 10 bases not matched to a gene. This CDR3 spans 16 amino acids. CDR3 DNA: TGTGCCAGCAGCAAGGGACAGGGGAACATCTTCTATGGCTACACCTTC. Its translation: CASSKGQGNIFYGYTF.

CDR3 loop: CASSAQGASNQPQHF. The CDR3 DNA follows: TGTGCCAGCAGCGCACAGGGGGCGAGCAATCAGCCCCAGCATTTT. V usage is TRBV21-1 and J usage is TRBJ1-5; the D call TRBD1 from the table was never checked on the DNA. TRBV21-1 is marked as a pseudogene. The CDR3 length is 15 residues.

This clonotype has just a few counts. The chain uses TRBV15 and TRBJ1-1; no reliable D call. The V end was cut by 3 bases, the J end by 7 bases, with 12 bases between. The CDR3 loop spans 13 amino acids. From germline, CDR1 is LNHNV and CDR2 YYDKDF (reference sequence). DNA for the CDR3: TGTGCCACCAGCAGGACTGCCAACCGTGAAGCTTTCTTT. Translating it yields CATSRTANREAFF.

The V gene is TRBV5-1, the J gene TRBJ2-2; possible D gene TRBD2, 6 bases. This CDR3 region has 16 residues. Germline V lookup: CDR1 SGHRS, CDR2 YFSETQ. Trimming took off 4 bases at V and 5 bases at J, with 18 bases between the two ends. The CDR3 DNA reads as TGCGCCAGCAGCCAGCGGGCGCACTGGGGGACCGGGGAGCTGTTTTTT. This encodes CASSQRAHWGTGELFF.

This clonotype turned up a few times. The rearrangement joins TRBV3-1 to TRBJ2-5; the D gene is possibly TRBD2 (6 bases). Trimming removed 4 bases at V and 6 bases at J, with 12 bases between. The CDR3 totals 13 residues. The germline gives CDR1 LGHDT, CDR2 YNNKEL (reference sequence). For the CDR3, the DNA is TGTGCCAGCAGCCCCGGGACTCCGAAGACCCAGTACTTC. Translated: CASSPGTPKTQYF.

The rearrangement links TRBV7-2 to TRBJ2-7, with D unclear. The CDR3 covers 14 residues. Deletions cut 1 base from V and 0 bases from J, with 7 bases between. CDR1 and CDR2 from the germline V gene are SGHTA and FQGNSA. This CDR3 is CASSLGLISYEQYF. The CDR3 DNA is TGTGCCAGCAGCTTAGGGTTGATCTCCTACGAGCAGTACTTC.

This chain uses TRBV28 with TRBJ1-1, with a tentative D call TRBD1 (6 bases). The V gene's germline CDR1 is MDHEN and CDR2 SYDVKM. V was shortened by 5 bases and J by 10 bases, with 23 bases between the two germline ends. This CDR3 has 15 amino acids. The DNA for the CDR3 is TGTGCCAGCAGTCCCATACGCCTCGGGGGCAGGCGAGCTTTCTTT. This sequence encodes CASSPIRLGGRRAFF.

This clonotype came up a few times. V usage is TRBV3-1 and J usage is TRBJ1-1, with 7 bases that match TRBD1. The germline V gene encodes CDR1 LGHDT and CDR2 YNNKEL (reference sequence). CDR3 length: 16 residues. V shed 0 bases and J 1 base; nucleotides not matched to a gene: 5. CDR3 in DNA: TGTGCCAGCAGCCAAGATTGGTGGACAGGGAACACTGAAGCTTTCTTT. This encodes CASSQDWWTGNTEAFF.

The chain has TRBV11-2 and TRBJ1-2; 7 positions match TRBD1. The germline gives CDR1 SGHAT, CDR2 FQNNGV. The CDR3 contains 14 residues. V trimming: 5 bases; J trimming: 8 bases; junction bases outside the gene matches: 11. As DNA, the CDR3 is TGTGCCAGCAGCCGACAGGGCCGTGGGGTAGGCTACACCTTC. This translates into CASSRQGRGVGYTF. Combining the CDR3 with reference TRBV11-2 and TRBJ1-2 gives the whole variable domain EAGVAQSPRYKIIEKRQSVAFWCNPISGHATLYWYQQILGQGPKLLIQFQNNGVVDDSQLPKDRFSAERLKGVDSTLKIQPAKLEDSAVYLCASSRQGRGVGYTFGSGTRLTVV.

Regarding this clonotype: With a much larger clone just one base away, this may be a read error. The genes are TRBV12-3 or TRBV12-4 and TRBJ2-7, with D maybe TRBD1 (5 bases). The CDR3 extends over 13 amino acids. The CDR3 loop reads CVSSVQGFGEQYF. CDR3 DNA sequence: TGTGTCAGCAGTGTTCAGGGTTTCGGCGAGCAGTACTTC.

The rearrangement links TRBV6-5 to TRBJ2-7; D gene ambiguous. The V and J ends lost 0 bases and 5 bases respectively, with 14 bases between them. CDR3 length equals 15 residues. Germline V gene data show CDR1 as MNHEY and CDR2 as SVGAGI. As DNA, the CDR3 is TGTGCCAGCAGTTACTCCACTAAACAGACACACGAGCAGTACTTC. Protein: CASSYSTKQTHEQYF.

In its sample, this clonotype was seen a few times. This chain uses TRBV5-5 with TRBJ1-5; the D gene is possibly TRBD1 (5 bases). Germline V lookup: CDR1 SGHKS, CDR2 YYEKEE (reference sequence). V dropped 4 bases and J dropped 4 bases, with 15 bases sitting between them. The CDR3 has 15 residues. CDR3 DNA sequence: TGTGCCAGCAGCATCCTACAGGTGATTAATCAGCCCCAGCATTTT. Encoded protein: CASSILQVINQPQHF.

CDR3 bases: TGTGCCAGCAGCTTAATGGAAGGAGGCCCTGAAGCTTTCTTT. Its protein is CASSLMEGGPEAFF. The chain combines TRBV12-3 or TRBV12-4 with TRBJ1-1; no clear D gene. The V and J ends lost 6 bases and 6 bases respectively, with 17 bases between them. The CDR3 sequence is 14 residues long.

The chain couples TRBV9 to TRBJ2-3; weak D call: TRBD1 (6 bases). The CDR3 is 16 amino acids. V was clipped by 3 bases and J by 0 bases, with 14 bases between them. Germline CDR1 is SGDLS and CDR2 is YYNGEE. CDR3 in amino acids: CASSDAGASSTDTQYF. The CDR3 DNA reads as TGTGCCAGCAGCGACGCAGGGGCATCCAGCACAGATACGCAGTATTTT.

This clonotype was recorded a few times. The chain uses TRBV19 and TRBJ1-1; D ambiguous. With 10 bases removed from V and 3 bases from J, the gap between germline ends came to 9 bases. The CDR3 spans 11 residues. Germline assignment: CDR1 LNHDA and CDR2 SQIVND (reference sequence). The CDR3 protein is CAISDYTEAFF. CDR3 sequence (DNA): TGTGCCATCTCCGACTACACTGAAGCTTTCTTT.

This clonotype has more than one count but fewer than ten. This chain connects TRBV7-3 to TRBJ2-7; perhaps TRBD1 as D (5 bases). The length of the CDR3 is 13 residues. Germline values: CDR1 SGHTA, CDR2 FQGTGA. With 5 bases removed from V and 6 bases from J, the gap between germline ends came to 14 bases. CDR3 sequence: CASSHYRFCEQYF. CDR3 coding DNA: TGTGCCAGCAGCCACTACAGGTTCTGCGAGCAGTACTTC.